This T cell receptor (beta chain) is drawn from a study of shared clonotypes between healthy human individuals. At the level of the study: The donor group consisted of a couple of women and a few men, aged 18 to 49. Overall study findings and caveats: In contrast to clonotypes shared by all four donors, non-shared clonotypes had lower generation probabilities. Naive CD4 clonotypes were shared across a handful of donors at about 5.2%.

Naive CD8 cells, CD45RO-negative and positively selected for CCR7, excluded terminally differentiated effector memory CD45RA+ cells. Notes on this clone: Its cognate antigen is unknown.

Profiling relied on immunoSEQ multiplex PCR, and the TCRdb table lists in-frame clones only, not all of them. The sample gives around 580,000 clones, 95% to 98% of which show up once; 0.3% is in the top ten. The sequencing sample was made of naive CD8+ T cells sorted from blood. This clonotype was obtained from a man aged 25-45 years in good health.

The CDR3 region has the DNA TGTGCCAGTAGTATCAAGACAGCATACCAGCCCCAGCATTTT. Amino acid sequence: CASSIKTAYQPQHF. J is TRBJ1-5 and V is TRBV19; tentatively, D is TRBD1 (5 bases). This CDR3 is 14 amino acids long. Germline assignment: CDR1 LNHDA and CDR2 SQIVND (reference sequence). Trimming stripped 3 bases from V and 7 bases from J, with 13 bases between.